The subject of this entry is one TCR beta chain. Its antigen target is currently unknown. Nothing much larger sits one base from this clone, and base qualities are not available. The source of the sample is a study of T cell responses to AZD1222 COVID-19 vaccine (dated by TCRdb to the early 2020s). Turning to the overall study: AZD1222 recipients whose second dose came at about 4 weeks and those whose second dose came at about 12 weeks were combined into one group, since spike-specific TCR depth and breadth did not differ between the two schedules. A total of roughly 240 trial participants underwent TCR sequencing, of whom 207 received two doses of AZD1222 and some 25 received two doses of the MenACWY control vaccine. Trial participants were enrolled by age into 18-55, 56-69 and 70-plus year subgroups, with roughly 160, 29 and 62 TCR-sequenced participants respectively.

The sample's time point label, decoded: baseline before first vaccination. Samples from vaccinated people were obtained from the UK trials COV001 and COV002, which included a single-blind randomized controlled phase 2/3 trial of AZD1222 (ChAdOx1 nCoV-19) in healthy adults. For TCRbeta chain sequencing, PBMC samples from trial participants were taken at day 0 and at day 28 after the second dose. V gives up 3 bases and J gives up 0 bases, and the segment between their germline ends measures 11 bases. CDR1 and CDR2 were assigned from the germline V gene as SGHTA and FQGNSA. Reading from cysteine to phenylalanine, the CDR3 counts 16 amino acids. The entry retains the CDR3 DNA only, 48 bases that are in frame from base 1. What the work shows at the level of the full study, not this receptor alone: In the small 56-69-year group, the increase in depth fell short of significance, most likely because of low power. The whole spike protein was spanned by vaccine-associated CD4 TCRs, and dominant responses were seen in regions 160-218 and 743-854. Because no samples from the day 14 peak response were available, repertoires could be characterized only after the peak T cell response. Spike-specific TCR breadth and depth rose significantly after two AZD1222 doses compared with day 0 and with MenACWY recipients. Conclusions about previously exposed vaccinees are limited because only six or seven AZD1222 recipients were SARS-CoV-2 seropositive at baseline. Participants were mostly white British, with more females than males. The authors suggested clonal diversity may have been underestimated. Epitopes outside the regions mutated in the B.1.351 and B.1.1.7 variants were reportedly recognized by nearly half of the unique spike-specific TCRs.

The CDR3 regions of human TCRbeta chains were analyzed by immunosequencing. The paper's processing steps were these. Repertoire TCRs were matched against a reference library of SARS-CoV-2-specific TCRs generated with the MIRA antigen-specificity platform. Breadth meant the fraction of unique TCRs that were SARS-CoV-2-associated, whereas depth meant the fraction of total T cells that were SARS-CoV-2-associated. Each spike-specific TCR was assigned to its reactive spike region and to a CD4 or CD8 class using the MIRA data. Log10-transformed breadth and depth values were compared by one-way ANOVA with Sidak's multiple comparisons tests. TCRdb took over this immuneACCESS table, retaining in-frame rearrangements with V and J assigned. Such tables are incomplete; in checked studies, under half of the missing clones stem from an unresolved V gene, and the remainder is unexplained. V and J calls and clone size are given by that table; D and trimming were obtained from the DNA. This sample has 150,000 or so clones in its table, and about 90% of those were observed once. Of the sample, 4.5% to 6.5% is held by the ten largest clones.

This TCR was sampled from an adult in good health. The sequenced sample was peripheral blood, obtained on day 0 of AZD1222 vaccination. The chain is assembled from TRBV7-2 and TRBJ2-2; the D assignment is uncertain and may be TRBD1 or TRBD2, with 7 bases supporting each. The CDR3 loop reads CASSLGGTANTGELFF. The sequenced DNA is TGTGCCAGCAGCTTGGGGGGGACAGCGAACACCGGGGAGCTGTTTTTT.